Listed below are T cell receptor beta chains from one sample, sequenced in a study of CD8+CD57+ T cells in acquired aplastic anemia. TCRdb passed the reads through MiXCR, listing each CDR3 protein once. The sample has about 130,000 distinct CDR3 sequences, 48% seen once. The sequenced sample was sorted CD4+, CD8+, or CD8+CD57+ T cells (not recorded which) from PBMCs. The receptor source for this set is a human donor in good health, serving as a control. Both conserved end residues are part of each CDR3. The D gene is left open where the match is weak. Not all rows give a size; the values are once, few, many and, for expanded clones, a class.

- | TRBJ2-3 | TRBV9 | TRBD2 | TGTGCCAGCAGCGTAGAGGCTAGCGGGAGACATACTAGCACAGATACGCAGTATTTT | CASSVEASGRHTSTDTQYF
- | TRBJ1-6 | TRBV20-1 | TRBD1 | TGCAGTGCTATGTCAGGGGGATCACCCCTCCACTTT | CSAMSGGSPLHF
once | TRBJ1-2 | TRBV20-1 | - | TGCAGTGCTAGGCCGGTAGACAGATCCTTAAACTATGGCTACACCTTC | CSARPVDRSLNYGYTF
- | TRBJ2-5 | TRBV5-1 | TRBD2 | TGCGCCAGCAGCACTACTAGCGTCCAAGAGACCCAGTACTTC | CASSTTSVQETQYF
many | TRBJ1-6 | TRBV5-1 | TRBD1 | TGCGCCAGCAGCCAGACAGGGGGAGGGTCACCCCTCCACTTT | CASSQTGGGSPLHF
- | TRBJ2-7 | TRBV30 | - | TGTGCCTGGAGTGTTGGGGAAATATACGAGCAGTACTTC | CAWSVGEIYEQYF
many | TRBJ2-7 | TRBV7-2 | - | TGTGCCAGCAGCTTAGTCGGGCAGAAGATCGACGAGCAGTACTTC | CASSLVGQKIDEQYF
- | TRBJ1-2 | TRBV25-1 | - | TGTGCCAGCAGTTACCTACGCCGGTGGTTTTATGGCTACACCTTC | CASSYLRRWFYGYTF
once | TRBJ2-3 | TRBV29-1 | - | TGCAGCGTTGAACCCGGAGGGGATACGCAGTATTTT | CSVEPGGDTQYF
- | TRBJ2-7 | TRBV12-3/TRBV12-4 | TRBD2 | TGTGCCAGCAGCCCTAGGCGGGGGGGGACTTACGAGCAGTACTTC | CASSPRRGGTYEQYF
many | TRBJ1-5 | TRBV19 | TRBD1 | TGTGCCAGTAGCCCCGGGACAGCTGGACTCTATAGCAATCAGCCCCAGCATTTT | CASSPGTAGLYSNQPQHF
many | TRBJ2-3 | TRBV19 | TRBD2 | TGTGCCAGTAGTATGTATGAGCGGGGGGGCCGTATGGATACGCAGTATTTT | CASSMYERGGRMDTQYF
- | TRBJ1-2 | TRBV15 | - | TGTGCCACCAGCAGTCGAGGACCGTCATATCGGGGCTACACCTTC | CATSSRGPSYRGYTF
- | TRBJ1-1 | TRBV10-3 | - | TGTGCCAGCGGTAAGGGTGCTGAAGCTTTCTTT | CASGKGAEAFF
- | TRBJ2-7 | TRBV10-1 | TRBD1 | TGCGCCATTTCTTTTCCAGGACAGGCGAGCTCCTACGAGCAGTACTTC | CAISFPGQASSYEQYF
- | TRBJ2-7 | TRBV20-1 | TRBD1 | TGCAGTGCTAGACGGGACAGGGACTACGAGCAGTACTTC | CSARRDRDYEQYF
- | TRBJ1-2 | TRBV20-1 | - | TGCAGTGCTAGAGATGGCTACACCTTC | CSARDGYTF
- | TRBJ1-5 | TRBV20-1 | TRBD1 | TGCAGTGCTAGAGAGGACAGGAATCAGCCCCAGCATTTT | CSAREDRNQPQHF
once | TRBJ2-7 | TRBV25-1 | TRBD1 | TGTGCCAGCAGTGATCCCGGGACAGGCCAAAACTACGAGCAGTACTTC | CASSDPGTGQNYEQYF
once | TRBJ2-3 | TRBV6-2/TRBV6-3 | TRBD1 | TGTGCCAGCAGTTACGACAGGGCTTCGACAGATACGCAGTATTTT | CASSYDRASTDTQYF
many | TRBJ2-3 | TRBV19 | - | TGTGCCAGTAGTATCGGAGGGTCGCATACGCAGTATTTT | CASSIGGSHTQYF
- | TRBJ2-3 | TRBV24-1 | - | TGTGCCACCAGTGAGGGGTTCACAGATACGCAGTATTTT | CATSEGFTDTQYF
many | TRBJ2-7 | TRBV6-2/TRBV6-3 | - | TGTGCCAGCAGTTTCGGCAGGGAATACGAGCAGTACTTC | CASSFGREYEQYF
once | TRBJ1-5 | TRBV29-1 | - | TGCAGCGTTGGATCGCCCAGTCAGCCCCAGCATTTT | CSVGSPSQPQHF
many | TRBJ2-5 | TRBV11-2 | TRBD2 | TGTGCCAGCAGCCCCGAACTAGCGGTACTCCAAGAGACCCAGTACTTC | CASSPELAVLQETQYF
many | TRBJ1-2 | TRBV6-1 | - | TGTGCCAGCACCTTTAGGGGGGGCGAGCGTAACTATGGCTACACCTTC | CASTFRGGERNYGYTF
- | TRBJ2-7 | TRBV7-9 | TRBD1 | TGTGCCAGCAGCTTAACCAGGGGGACAGTCGAGCAGTACTTC | CASSLTRGTVEQYF
- | TRBJ2-3 | TRBV29-1 | TRBD2 | TGCAGCGTGGGGACTAGCGGGGGCACAGATACGCAGTATTTT | CSVGTSGGTDTQYF
- | TRBJ2-7 | TRBV10-2 | TRBD2 | TGCGCCAGCAGTATGGCTAGCGGGGGGGCCAGAGAGCAGTACTTC | CASSMASGGAREQYF
- | TRBJ2-7 | TRBV9 | TRBD1 | TGTGCCAGCAGGGAAGGGGCAGGGGGCTCCTACGAGCAGTACTTC | CASREGAGGSYEQYF
few | TRBJ1-3 | TRBV5-1 | TRBD1 | TGCGCCAGCAGCCCGGGACAGAGAGACGGAAACACCATATATTTT | CASSPGQRDGNTIYF
- | TRBJ1-1 | TRBV5-1 | - | TGCGCCAGCAGCTTGGCCGGACAGAACACTGAAGCTTTCTTT | CASSLAGQNTEAFF
- | TRBJ1-3 | TRBV20-1 | - | TGCAGTGCCGCAGGACCCTCTGGAAACACCATATATTTT | CSAAGPSGNTIYF
many | TRBJ1-1 | TRBV11-3 | - | TGTGCCAGCAGCCGCTGGACAGACAACACTGAAGCTTTCTTT | CASSRWTDNTEAFF
many | TRBJ2-7 | TRBV6-1 | TRBD1 | TGTGCCAGCAATCCGGACAGGGTCGGCTACGAGCAGTACTTC | CASNPDRVGYEQYF
- | TRBJ2-2 | TRBV4-3 | - | TGCGCCAGCAGCCATTCTGAGCAGGGCACCGGGGAGCTGTTTTTT | CASSHSEQGTGELFF
- | TRBJ2-1 | TRBV6-5 | TRBD2 | TGTGCCAGCAGTTCGTTAGCGGGGGGGTTCAATGAGCAGTTCTTC | CASSSLAGGFNEQFF
- | TRBJ1-1 | TRBV2 | - | TGTGCCAGCAGTGAAGGAGGAGGGTGGGGACGAAGCTCTGTAGCTTTCTTT | CASSEGGGWGRSSVAFF
many | TRBJ2-3 | TRBV5-1 | - | TGCGCCAGCAGCTTGGCTAGGGCTAGCTCTACCACAGATACGCAGTATTTT | CASSLARASSTTDTQYF
few | TRBJ2-5 | TRBV7-6 | - | TGTGCCAGCAGCTTGTACGGGACCCAGTACTTC | CASSLYGTQYF
many | TRBJ2-5 | TRBV4-3 | TRBD2 | TGCGCCAGCAGCCACACCGGGACTAGCCCTACAGAGACCCAGTACTTC | CASSHTGTSPTETQYF
many | TRBJ1-2 | TRBV20-1 | - | TGCAGTGCTAGGGGGGAGGAGCGTTCCTATGGCTACACCTTC | CSARGEERSYGYTF
- | TRBJ1-2 | TRBV20-1 | - | TGCAGTGCTAGAGGGCAGGCCGGATATGGCTACACCTTC | CSARGQAGYGYTF
- | TRBJ1-6 | TRBV24-1 | - | TGTGCCACCAGTGATGGGTCCTATAATTCACCCCTCCACTTT | CATSDGSYNSPLHF
- | TRBJ2-2 | TRBV19 | - | TGTGCCAGTAGTGAACAGGGTGCGAACACCGGGGAGCTGTTTTTT | CASSEQGANTGELFF
- | TRBJ1-2 | TRBV6-5 | - | TGTGCCAGCAGTTACGCGGCTAACTATGGCTACACCTTC | CASSYAANYGYTF
many | TRBJ2-1 | TRBV6-5 | TRBD2 | TGTGCCAGCAGTTACCCCGGGACTACTTACAATGAGCAGTTCTTC | CASSYPGTTYNEQFF
- | TRBJ2-7 | TRBV19 | - | TGCGCCAGTGCCGGGACTCCCTACGAGCAGTACTTC | CASAGTPYEQYF